Following are 6 T cell receptor beta chains from one sample sequenced in a study of blood T cell repertoires in COVID-19. TCRdb's copy holds only in-frame clones and misses some; the assay was immunoSEQ multiplex PCR. The data hold some 230,000 clones, with approximately 85% observed a single time. Sequencing was carried out using peripheral blood. These TCRs come from an elderly woman with COVID-19, enrolled during active disease.

The chain couples TRBV7-9 to TRBJ2-1; D is ambiguous. The germline V gene encodes CDR1 SEHNR and CDR2 FQNEAQ (reference sequence). The CDR3 length is 11 residues. Trimming removed 2 bases from V and 7 bases from J, with 3 bases in between. The CDR3 nucleotides are TGTGCCAGCAGCTTAACAAATGAGCAGTTCTTC. It yields the protein CASSLTNEQFF. Variable domain in full (rest from reference TRBV7-9 and TRBJ2-1): DTGVSQNPRHKITKRGQNVTFRCDPISEHNRLYWYRQTLGQGPEFLTYFQNEAQLEKSRLLSDRFSAERPKGSFSTLEIQRTEQGDSAMYLCASSLTNEQFFGPGTRLTVL.

V usage is TRBV15 and J usage is TRBJ2-7; tentative D call: TRBD2 (6 bases). The CDR3 contains 13 residues. From germline, CDR1 is LNHNV and CDR2 YYDKDF (reference sequence). V was clipped by 6 bases and J by 3 bases, with 12 bases between them. The CDR3 sequence is CATSPGLHYEQYF. For the CDR3, the DNA is TGTGCCACCAGTCCGGGACTCCACTACGAGCAGTACTTC.

Here the CDR3 DNA reads TGCGCCAGCAGCCAAGTCCACCGCCGGACAGTCGGGAGCACAGATACGCAGTATTTT. Translating it yields CASSQVHRRTVGSTDTQYF. This rearrangement joins TRBV4-1 to TRBJ2-3; D may be TRBD1 (6 bases). Germline loops: CDR1 MGHRA, CDR2 YSYEKL. The CDR3 has 19 amino acids. Trimming left V 1 base short and J 0 bases short, with 20 bases between.

J is TRBJ2-3 and V is TRBV29-1, with a tentative D call TRBD2 (7 bases). In germline, CDR1 is SQVTM, CDR2 ANQGSEA. This CDR3 is built from 15 residues. V lost 4 bases and J 1 base, leaving 15 bases between the germline ends. In DNA, the CDR3 is TGCAGCGTTGGGGGGGGCATGGTCGGCACAGATACGCAGTATTTT. Residues: CSVGGGMVGTDTQYF.

The chain links TRBV5-1 to TRBJ1-2; 10 bases are a match to TRBD1. The CDR3 spans 15 residues. Germline V gene sequence: CDR1 SGHRS, CDR2 YFSETQ. Germline trimming cut 0 bases from V and 8 bases from J; bases unmatched to any gene: 7. This CDR3 is CASSLGAGTGEGYTF. The DNA of the CDR3 is TGCGCCAGCAGCTTGGGAGCCGGGACAGGGGAAGGCTACACCTTC.

The V call is TRBV7-8, the J call TRBJ2-1; a weak D match, TRBD1 (6 bases). V was clipped by 5 bases and J by 5 bases, with 13 bases between them. The germline V gene has CDR1 SGHVS and CDR2 FQNEAQ. This CDR3 spans 14 amino acids. The CDR3 nucleotides read TGTGCCAGCAGCCTAAGACAGGTGAACAATGAGCAGTTCTTC. Protein: CASSLRQVNNEQFF.